Listed below are T cell receptor beta chains from one sample, sequenced in a study of blood T cell repertoires in COVID-19. Profiling relied on immunoSEQ multiplex PCR, and the TCRdb table lists in-frame clones only, not all of them. This sample has about 270,000 clones; over 75% occur once, and the top ten carry 9.1%. The sequencing sample was made of PBMCs or T cells enriched from blood (not recorded which). The receptors were gathered from a woman between 50 and 59 years old with acute COVID-19. Both conserved end residues are part of each CDR3. The order of the fields is J gene, D gene, V gene, clone size, CDR3 protein, CDR3 DNA. D genes are given only for firm matches. The size entry is marked missing in some rows and otherwise reads once, few, many or a size class.

>TRBJ2-2|.|TRBV19|.
CASSVRTGELFF
TGTGCCAGTAGTGTCAGGACCGGGGAGCTGTTTTTT
>TRBJ2-3|TRBD2|TRBV30|.
CAGAGVAFTDTQYF
TGTGCCGGGGCGGGGGTAGCCTTCACAGATACGCAGTATTTT
>TRBJ2-1|TRBD1|TRBV4-1|.
CASSQGTGGPYNEQFF
TGCGCCAGCAGCCAGGGAACAGGGGGCCCCTACAATGAGCAGTTCTTC
>TRBJ1-2|TRBD1|TRBV5-6|.
CASSPGQGTYGYTF
TGTGCCAGCAGCCCTGGACAGGGGACGTATGGCTACACCTTC
>TRBJ1-2|TRBD1|TRBV30|once
CASTTGGDYTF
TGTGCCTCCACGACAGGGGGCGACTACACCTTC
>TRBJ2-4|TRBD1|TRBV7-2|.
CASSRTGGAKNIQYF
TGTGCCAGCAGCCGGACAGGGGGGGCCAAAAACATTCAGTACTTC
>TRBJ1-2|.|TRBV24-1|.
CATSGGRSGYTF
TGTGCCACCAGTGGGGGGCGAAGTGGCTACACCTTC
>TRBJ2-4|TRBD2|TRBV4-3|.
CASSQDLVAGRPGKNIQYF
TGCGCCAGCAGCCAAGATCTGGTAGCGGGGCGGCCAGGCAAAAACATTCAGTACTTC
>TRBJ1-5|TRBD1|TRBV29-1|.
CSAGQGRQPQHF
TGCAGCGCGGGACAGGGGCGGCAGCCCCAGCATTTT
>TRBJ1-6|TRBD1|TRBV5-1|once
CASSRGTGLSSYNSPLHF
TGCGCCAGCAGCAGAGGGACAGGGTTAAGCTCCTATAATTCACCCCTCCACTTT
>TRBJ1-5|.|TRBV7-2|.
CASRSPGLDNQPQHF
TGTGCCAGCAGGTCTCCCGGTCTAGACAATCAGCCCCAGCATTTT
>TRBJ1-2|.|TRBV7-9|.
CASSLDTGPSYGYTF
TGTGCCAGCAGCTTAGACACAGGGCCCTCCTATGGCTACACCTTC
>TRBJ2-7|.|TRBV19|.
CASTQNGVDSYEQYF
TGTGCCAGTACCCAAAACGGGGTCGACTCCTACGAGCAGTACTTC
>TRBJ1-1|.|TRBV5-6|.
CASVRESGTEAFF
TGTGCCAGCGTGAGGGAATCGGGCACTGAAGCTTTCTTT
>TRBJ2-1|.|TRBV6-5|.
CASRLTGSYNEQFF
TGTGCCAGCAGGTTAACAGGGTCCTACAATGAGCAGTTCTTC
>TRBJ2-1|TRBD2|TRBV19|.
CASSFRLAGRYNEQFF
TGTGCCAGTAGTTTCCGACTAGCGGGGCGATACAATGAGCAGTTCTTC
>TRBJ1-4|.|TRBV9|.
CASSFSATNEKLFF
TGTGCCAGCAGCTTCAGTGCAACTAATGAAAAACTGTTTTTT
>TRBJ2-1|.|TRBV30|.
CAWSAYNEQFF
TGTGCCTGGAGCGCCTACAATGAGCAGTTCTTC
>TRBJ1-3|TRBD1|TRBV6-5|.
CASSPQGAGGNTIYF
TGTGCCAGCAGTCCTCAGGGGGCGGGTGGAAACACCATATATTTT
>TRBJ1-5|.|TRBV30|.
CAWGKGGNQPQHF
TGTGCCTGGGGGAAGGGGGGCAATCAGCCCCAGCATTTT